This note documents a single T cell receptor (beta chain) sequence. Which antigen it targets is not known. Per-base qualities were not stored, and no clone one base away is much larger. The CDR3 goes from the cysteine to the phenylalanine over 13 residues. Only CDR3 DNA is held: 39 bases, read in frame from base 1. Taken from the germline V gene (reference sequence), the CDR1 and CDR2 loops are LNHDA and SQIVND. V is shortened by 10 bases, J by 6 bases, and the region joining them spans 16 bases. The data belong to a study of blood T cell repertoires in COVID-19 (dated by TCRdb to the early 2020s). For the study in its entirety: Samples from collaborators originated in the United States, Italy and Spain and spanned both the acute and convalescent phases of COVID-19. The material from the prospective study consisted of cDNA or gDNA derived from T cells, B-cell-depleted T cells, or PBMCs. Sample metadata almost always included a de-identified subject ID, COVID-19 status, age in years and sex. HLA class I and class II types, where available, came from metadata supplied by the sample provider rather than from assay-based typing. The repertoires were made available in a free public database intended to serve as a resource for research on the immune response to SARS-CoV-2. Deeply sampled blood TCRbeta repertoires from subjects exposed to, actively infected with, or recovered from COVID-19 were included in the dataset. The samples were drawn from the first 160 participants of the ongoing ImmuneRACE study and from under 1,500 subjects provided by 6 global collaborators.

The investigation overall reported the following: How much clinical and demographic metadata was included differed by source and by participant, and the metadata was provided uncurated.

At one collaborating source in Seattle, patients were enrolled during active infection and were followed longitudinally through the course of disease. Collaborating institutions collected whole blood in K2EDTA tubes following their own protocols. For TCRbeta analysis, collaborator samples were shipped as frozen whole blood, as isolated PBMCs, or as DNA extracted from either sample type. The immunoSEQ Assay, a bias-controlled multiplex PCR, was used to amplify TCRbeta CDR3 regions from genomic DNA. The original methods were these. Nucleated cell counts per sample were estimated from amplification of reference gene primers within the assay. To quantify the absolute abundance of each unique TCRbeta CDR3 rearrangement, sequence reads were collapsed and filtered. For each sample, productive Simpson clonality was calculated by taking the square root of Simpson's diversity index across productive rearrangements. In its TCRdb copy, this immuneACCESS table keeps in-frame sequences only and misses some clones. Where compared with another copy, unresolved V genes explain less than half of these, and the others have no known cause. V and J calls and clone size are copied from that table; D and trimming were computed from the DNA. Counted in this sample were under 100,000 clones; roughly 84% of them appeared once. The leading ten clones occupy 3% of the sample.

The sample taken for sequencing was peripheral blood. This clonotype was obtained from a woman aged 80 or over with COVID-19, enrolled during active disease. The chain couples TRBV19 to TRBJ1-5, with TRBD1 as a weak D call on 6 bases. The CDR3 region has the sequence CATSDRSSQPQHF. The bases read TGTGCCACCTCAGACAGGTCTAGTCAGCCCCAGCATTTT.